This T cell receptor (beta chain) was retrieved from a study of shared clonotypes between healthy human individuals (dated by TCRdb to 2018 to 2020). For the study in its entirety: The cohort comprised a couple of women and a few men aged 18 to 49 years. For each donor, CD4 naive and CD4 memory were each given three plates, CD8 naive was given two plates, and CD8 memory was given one plate. To increase sequencing depth and limit assay-specific biases, TCR repertoire library preparation and sequencing were carried out by different laboratories using diverse techniques. Each donor's leukapheresis produced roughly between roughly 0.85 and 10 billion PBMCs. The study deeply sequenced blood TCR repertoires of several healthy adults to estimate repertoire size and the extent of clonotype sharing between individuals. Overall study outcomes, separate from this receptor: The small number of donors limited the genetic and exposure-history diversity represented. Pairwise subsampling indicated that sequencing depth was expected to affect the degree of clonotype sharing among donors. Across four donors, approximately 5% of naive CD4, approximately 3.5% of naive CD8, about 2% of memory CD4, and around 0.4% of memory CD8 clonotypes were shared. Estimated clonotype richness was generally larger for naive than for memory subsets. Compared with non-shared clonotypes, the clonotypes found in all four sorted-subset donors had higher generation probabilities. Incomplete sequencing was indicated by rarefaction of sorted-subset datasets, despite the large sequencing depth. Sampling was restricted to blood, and TCR repertoires in tissues likely differ from the TCR repertoires found in blood.

Taken from the germline V gene, the CDR1 and CDR2 loops are ENHRY and SYGVKD. The CDR3 covers 19 residues, taking in both the cysteine and the phenylalanine. The kept DNA is CDR3 alone, 57 bases in frame from the first base. V and J are trimmed by 0 bases and 3 bases, and the gene matches miss 10 bases of the junction. Using the deep immunoSEQ assay, TCR CDR3 regions were amplified from genomic DNA by multiplex PCR. Genomic DNA extracted from each cell subset was distributed evenly over all wells of several immunoSEQ 96-well plates, and each plate served as one replicate. For sorted subsets, roughly 0.2 ug genomic DNA, equal to some 30,000 T cell genomes, was loaded into each replicate PCR. The purified libraries were quantified using a Qubit 3.0 fluorometer, sized with a Bioanalyzer 2100, and then quantified again using the KAPA Library Quantification kit. Every immunoSEQ 96-well plate was sequenced on a separate single-read 150-cycle Illumina NextSeq 550 flow cell. Turning to the authors' computational methods: Because the immunoSEQ output included only junctional sequences and no quality scores, the filtering could not be the same as the filtering used for full-length reads. To assign V/J genes and CDR3, sequences were annotated against IMGT germline references using PyIR, a Python wrapper for IgBLAST v1.9. Reads were filtered out if the reads had weak V/J assignments (E-value above 1e-6), no CDR3, stop codons, out-of-frame junctions, or ambiguous translated residues. V3J clonotypes were defined by identical inferred V gene, J gene, and CDR3 amino acid sequence. The percentage overlap between two repertoires was calculated by dividing the number of shared unique clonotypes by the size of the smaller repertoire. Three approaches were used to assess repertoire richness: RTK rarefaction, the Chao1 estimator, and Recon v2.1 estimates of unobserved clonotypes. OLGA was used to compute generation probabilities for all TCRbeta clonotypes that the gDNA method yielded from several donors. TCRdb limited this immuneACCESS table to in-frame rearrangements with V and J called. A share of clones is missing; checked studies link under half to unresolved V genes, and the rest is unexplained. The V and J calls and clone size were taken over from that table, and D and trimming were inferred from the DNA. The sample contains roughly 2.2 million clones, 85% to 95% of them found a single time. The ten largest make up about 0.37% of the sample.

The donors were healthy, HIV-negative adults who had no recently reported acute infections or vaccinations. All donors were Caucasian adults living in Nashville, Tennessee, USA. CD4+ T cells were enriched by magnetic negative selection, after which naive cells were positively selected on CD45RA and the negative fraction was taken as the memory subset. After blood collection by leukapheresis, PBMCs were isolated using Ficoll-Histopaque density gradient centrifugation and then cryopreserved in the vapor phase of liquid nitrogen. Analytical flow cytometry was used to check the purity and quantity of each magnetically sorted T cell population. Each sorted fraction had its genomic DNA isolated and then quantified by UV absorbance on a Nanodrop 2000c. This clone occurred once. No antigen is known for it. No qualities accompany the bases; no much larger clone lies one base away.

The chain was built from TRBV10-3 and TRBJ2-7; TRBD2 lines up with 14 middle nucleotides. The sequence came from a man younger than 30 in good health. Some clones in this sample may be carry-over from other donors' samples. The sequencing sample was made of naive CD4+ T cells from PBMCs. In the paper's terms, the cell subset or site label means: CD45RA+ positively selected. The CDR3 protein sequence reads: CAISESMTSGRATLYEQYF. The nucleotides are TGTGCCATCAGTGAGTCGATGACTAGCGGGAGGGCGACCCTCTACGAGCAGTACTTC.